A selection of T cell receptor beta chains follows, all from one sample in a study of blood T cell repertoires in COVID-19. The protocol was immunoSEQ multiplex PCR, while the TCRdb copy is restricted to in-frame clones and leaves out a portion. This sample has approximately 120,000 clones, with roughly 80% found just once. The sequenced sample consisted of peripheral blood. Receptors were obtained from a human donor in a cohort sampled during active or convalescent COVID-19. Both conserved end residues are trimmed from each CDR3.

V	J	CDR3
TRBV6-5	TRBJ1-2	ASSSPGRGLYGYT
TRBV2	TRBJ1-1	AILRGQRGRGTEAF
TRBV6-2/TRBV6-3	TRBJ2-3	ASSFPTSGGAVGDTQY
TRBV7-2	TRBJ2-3	ASSLARPGLAAKDTQY
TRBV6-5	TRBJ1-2	ASSYTTGTLNYGYT
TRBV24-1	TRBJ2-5	ATSDARTSGTQETQY
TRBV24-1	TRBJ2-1	ATSDKMLAGPEQF
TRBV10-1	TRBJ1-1	ASSESGGSTEAF
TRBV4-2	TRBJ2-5	ASSQPDRGAETQY
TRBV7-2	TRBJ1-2	ASSLYNYGYT
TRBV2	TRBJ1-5	ASSLRGNQPQH
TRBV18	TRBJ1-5	ASSPAGLDQPQH
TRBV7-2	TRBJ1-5	ASSLGWGPQPQH
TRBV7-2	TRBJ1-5	ASSLFGREQPQH
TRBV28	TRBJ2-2	ASSYPSGKANTGELF
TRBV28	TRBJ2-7	ASSPTNRGYEQY
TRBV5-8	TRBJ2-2	ASSQKDRGNTGELF
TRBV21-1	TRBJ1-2	ASSKEAGPHTSDYGYT
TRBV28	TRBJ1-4	ASSFVTGVNEKLF
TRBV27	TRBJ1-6	ASSSHHGQEASPLH
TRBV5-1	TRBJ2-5	ASSFTYQETQY
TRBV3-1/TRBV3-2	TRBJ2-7	ASSQDQREPNEQY